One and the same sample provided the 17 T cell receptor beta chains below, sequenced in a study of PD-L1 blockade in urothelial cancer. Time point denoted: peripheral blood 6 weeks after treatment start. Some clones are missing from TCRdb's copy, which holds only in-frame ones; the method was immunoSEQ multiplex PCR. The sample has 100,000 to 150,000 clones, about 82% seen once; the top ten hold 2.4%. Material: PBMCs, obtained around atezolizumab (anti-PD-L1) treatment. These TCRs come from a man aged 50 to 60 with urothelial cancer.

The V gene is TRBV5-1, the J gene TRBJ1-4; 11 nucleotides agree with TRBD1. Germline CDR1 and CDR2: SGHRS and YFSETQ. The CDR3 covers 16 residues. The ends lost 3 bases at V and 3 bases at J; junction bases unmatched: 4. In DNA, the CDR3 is TGCGCCAGCAGCTATGGACAGGGGGCCCCTAATGAAAAACTGTTTTTT. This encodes CASSYGQGAPNEKLFF.

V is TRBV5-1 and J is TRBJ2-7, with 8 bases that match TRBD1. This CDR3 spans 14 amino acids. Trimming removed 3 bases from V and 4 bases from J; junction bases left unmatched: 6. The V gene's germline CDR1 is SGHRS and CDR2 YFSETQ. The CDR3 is CASSSNRDRYEQYF. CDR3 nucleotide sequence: TGCGCCAGCAGCTCCAACCGGGACAGGTACGAGCAGTACTTC. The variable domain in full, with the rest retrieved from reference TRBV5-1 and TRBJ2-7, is KAGVTQTPRYLIKTRGQQVTLSCSPISGHRSVSWYQQTPGQGLQFLFEYFSETQRNKGNFPGRFSGRQFSNSRSEMNVSTLELGDSALYLCASSSNRDRYEQYFGPGTRLTVT.

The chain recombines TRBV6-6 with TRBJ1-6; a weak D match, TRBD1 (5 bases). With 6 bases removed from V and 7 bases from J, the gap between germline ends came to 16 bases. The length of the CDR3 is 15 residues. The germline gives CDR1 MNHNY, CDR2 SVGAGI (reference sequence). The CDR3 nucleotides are TGTGCCAGCAGCCCCCAGGGCCTTCGGAATTCACCCCTCCACTTT. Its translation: CASSPQGLRNSPLHF.

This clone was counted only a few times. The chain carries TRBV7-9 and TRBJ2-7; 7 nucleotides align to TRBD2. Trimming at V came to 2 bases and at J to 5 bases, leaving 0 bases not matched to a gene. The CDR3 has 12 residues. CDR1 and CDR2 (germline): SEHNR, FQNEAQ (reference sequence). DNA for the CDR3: TGTGCCAGCAGCTTAAGCGGGGACGAGCAGTACTTC. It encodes CASSLSGDEQYF.

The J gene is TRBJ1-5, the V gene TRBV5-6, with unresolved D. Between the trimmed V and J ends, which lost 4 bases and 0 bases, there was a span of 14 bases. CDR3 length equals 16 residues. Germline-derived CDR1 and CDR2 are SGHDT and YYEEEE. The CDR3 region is CASSHRGGHSNQPQHF. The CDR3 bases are TGTGCCAGCAGCCACCGAGGCGGTCATAGCAATCAGCCCCAGCATTTT. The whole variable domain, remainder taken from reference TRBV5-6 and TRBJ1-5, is DAGVTQSPTHLIKTRGQQVTLRCSPKSGHDTVSWYQQALGQGPQFIFQYYEEEERQRGNFPDRFSGHQFPNYSSELNVNALLLGDSALYLCASSHRGGHSNQPQHFGDGTRLSIL.

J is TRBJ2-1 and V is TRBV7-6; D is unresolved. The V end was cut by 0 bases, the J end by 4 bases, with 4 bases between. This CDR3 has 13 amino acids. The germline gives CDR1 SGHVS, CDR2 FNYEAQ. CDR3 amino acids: CASSLATYNEQFF. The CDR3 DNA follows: TGTGCCAGCAGCTTAGCCACTTACAATGAGCAGTTCTTC.

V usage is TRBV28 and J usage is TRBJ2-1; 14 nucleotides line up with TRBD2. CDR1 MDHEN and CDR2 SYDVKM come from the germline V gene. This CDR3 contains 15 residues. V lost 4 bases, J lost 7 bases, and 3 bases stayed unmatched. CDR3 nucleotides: TGTGCCAGCAGTTACGGGACTAGCGGGAGTAATGAGCAGTTCTTC. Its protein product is CASSYGTSGSNEQFF.

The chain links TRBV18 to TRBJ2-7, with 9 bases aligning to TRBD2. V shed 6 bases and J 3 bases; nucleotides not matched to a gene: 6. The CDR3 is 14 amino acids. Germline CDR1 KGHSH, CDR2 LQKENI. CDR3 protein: CASSPTSGRYEQYF. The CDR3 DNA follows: TGTGCCAGCTCTCCGACTAGCGGTCGCTACGAGCAGTACTTC. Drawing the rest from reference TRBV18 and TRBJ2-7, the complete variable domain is NAGVMQNPRHLVRRRGQEARLRCSPMKGHSHVYWYRQLPEEGLKFMVYLQKENIIDESGMPKERFSAEFPKEGPSILRIQQVVRGDSAAYFCASSPTSGRYEQYFGPGTRLTVT.

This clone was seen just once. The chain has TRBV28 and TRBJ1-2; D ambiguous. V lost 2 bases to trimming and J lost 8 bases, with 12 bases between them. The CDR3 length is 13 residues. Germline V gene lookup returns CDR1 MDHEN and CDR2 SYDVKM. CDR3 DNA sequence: TGTGCCAGCAGTTTACAAACAGCTGGGGGCTACACCTTC. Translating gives CASSLQTAGGYTF.

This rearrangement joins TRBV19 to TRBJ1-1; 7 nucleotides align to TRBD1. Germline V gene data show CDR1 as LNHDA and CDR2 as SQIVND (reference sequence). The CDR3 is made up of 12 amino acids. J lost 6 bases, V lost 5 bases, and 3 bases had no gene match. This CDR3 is CASSYRGAEAFF. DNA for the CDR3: TGTGCCAGTAGTTACAGGGGAGCTGAAGCTTTCTTT.

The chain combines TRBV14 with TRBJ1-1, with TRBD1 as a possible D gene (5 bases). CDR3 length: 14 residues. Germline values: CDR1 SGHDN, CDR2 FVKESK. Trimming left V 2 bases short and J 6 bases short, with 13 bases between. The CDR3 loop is CASSQPGLNAEAFF. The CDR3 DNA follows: TGTGCCAGCAGCCAACCGGGACTTAACGCTGAAGCTTTCTTT.

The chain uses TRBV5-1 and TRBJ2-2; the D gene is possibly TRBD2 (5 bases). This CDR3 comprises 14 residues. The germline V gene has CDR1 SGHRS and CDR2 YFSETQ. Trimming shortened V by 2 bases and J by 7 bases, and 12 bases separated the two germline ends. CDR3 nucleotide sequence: TGCGCCAGCAGCTTCGAGGGTCCTAGCGGGGAGCTGTTTTTT. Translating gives CASSFEGPSGELFF.

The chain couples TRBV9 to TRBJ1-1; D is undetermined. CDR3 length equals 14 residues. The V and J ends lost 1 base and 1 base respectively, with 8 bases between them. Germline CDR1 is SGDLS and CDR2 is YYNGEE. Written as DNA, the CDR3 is TGTGCCAGCAGCGTATCCCCAGAGAACACTGAAGCTTTCTTT. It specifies CASSVSPENTEAFF.

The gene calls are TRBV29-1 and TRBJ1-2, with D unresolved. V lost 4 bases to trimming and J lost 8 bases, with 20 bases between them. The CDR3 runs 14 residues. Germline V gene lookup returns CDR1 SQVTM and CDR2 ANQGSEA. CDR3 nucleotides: TGCAGCGTTGGGGAGTCGAGGGCTGGGTGGGGCTACACCTTC. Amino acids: CSVGESRAGWGYTF.

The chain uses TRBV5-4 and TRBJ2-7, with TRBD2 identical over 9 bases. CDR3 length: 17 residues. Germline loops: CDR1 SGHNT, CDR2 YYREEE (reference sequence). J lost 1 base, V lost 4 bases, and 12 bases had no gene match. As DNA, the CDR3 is TGTGCCAGCAGCCCCCGGGGGGGCCTAGCGGGGTCCTACGAGCAGTACTTC. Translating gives CASSPRGGLAGSYEQYF.

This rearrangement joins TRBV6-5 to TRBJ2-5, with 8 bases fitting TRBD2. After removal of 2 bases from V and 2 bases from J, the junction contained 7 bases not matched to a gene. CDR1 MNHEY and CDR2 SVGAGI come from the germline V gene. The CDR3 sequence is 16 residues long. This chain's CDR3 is CASSYRRVAGQETQYF. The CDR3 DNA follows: TGTGCCAGCAGTTACAGAAGGGTAGCGGGACAAGAGACCCAGTACTTC.

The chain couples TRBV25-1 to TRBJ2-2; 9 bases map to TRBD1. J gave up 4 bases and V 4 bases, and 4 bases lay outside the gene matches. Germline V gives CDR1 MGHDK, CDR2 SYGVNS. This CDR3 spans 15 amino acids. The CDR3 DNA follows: TGTGCCAGCAGTGGCAAGACAGGGGGCACCGGGGAGCTGTTTTTT. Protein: CASSGKTGGTGELFF.